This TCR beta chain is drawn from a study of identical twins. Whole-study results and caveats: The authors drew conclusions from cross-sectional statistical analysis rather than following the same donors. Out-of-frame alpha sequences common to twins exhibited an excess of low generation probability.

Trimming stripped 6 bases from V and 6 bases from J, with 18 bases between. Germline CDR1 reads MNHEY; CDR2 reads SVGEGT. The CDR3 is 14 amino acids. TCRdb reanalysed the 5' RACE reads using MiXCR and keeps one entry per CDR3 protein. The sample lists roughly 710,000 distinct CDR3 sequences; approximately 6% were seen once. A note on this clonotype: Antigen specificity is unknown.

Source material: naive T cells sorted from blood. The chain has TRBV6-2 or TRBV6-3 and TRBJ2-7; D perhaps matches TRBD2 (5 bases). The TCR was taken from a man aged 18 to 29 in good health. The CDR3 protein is CASRKADGSGEQYF. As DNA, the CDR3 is TGTGCCAGCAGGAAAGCGGACGGAAGCGGCGAGCAGTACTTC.